This is a list of T cell receptor beta chains from one sample in a study of CD8+ T cells in alopecia areata. Method: immunoSEQ multiplex PCR; TCRdb's copy keeps in-frame clones and lacks some. The sample lists about 15,000 clones, 50% to 65% seen once, with 12% in the top ten. The sequencing input was skin. The receptors here all came from a human donor with alopecia areata. Each CDR3 is given with its conserved first and last residue. D genes are given only for firm matches. The size field is filled for only some rows; it gives once, few, many or a size class.

CDR3 DNA	CDR3 protein	J gene	V gene	D gene	clone size
TGTGCCAGCAGCTTAGTTGCAAGTTCCAAGTTCTTC	CASSLVASSKFF	TRBJ2-1	TRBV11-2	-	-
TGTGCCAGCAGCTTCATCGACAGGGGGTCTAACGGAAAACTGTTTTTT	CASSFIDRGSNGKLFF	TRBJ1-4	TRBV28	TRBD1	few
TGTGCCAGCAGCTTATCTTCGGCGGGGGGCTCCGGGGAGCTATTTTTT	CASSLSSAGGSGELFF	TRBJ2-2	TRBV7-8	TRBD2	-
TGCGCCAGCAGCCGAGTCGATATGGGGGTCTCCTACAATGAGCAGTTCTTC	CASSRVDMGVSYNEQFF	TRBJ2-1	TRBV4-1	-	few
TGTGCCAGCAGCTTAGGCAGGGCTGGCAATCAGCCCCAGCATTTT	CASSLGRAGNQPQHF	TRBJ1-5	TRBV28	-	-
TGCGCCAGCAGCTTTTCCCCTAGCGGGAGGAAAGAGCAGTTCTTC	CASSFSPSGRKEQFF	TRBJ2-1	TRBV5-1	TRBD2	once
TGTGCCAGCAGCCCGACCCAGGGAGAGACCCAGTACTTC	CASSPTQGETQYF	TRBJ2-5	TRBV7-9	-	few
TGTGCCAGCAGTGAATACTCAAGGACTTCAAGCTCCTACAATGAGCAGTTCTTC	CASSEYSRTSSSYNEQFF	TRBJ2-1	TRBV6-1	-	-
TGCGCCAGCAGCACAAGACTACAAGAGACCCAGTACTTC	CASSTRLQETQYF	TRBJ2-5	TRBV5-1	-	few
TGCGCCAGCAGCTTGGTGGGTGGTGCAACTAATGAAAAACTGTTTTTT	CASSLVGGATNEKLFF	TRBJ1-4	TRBV5-1	-	-
TGTGCCAGCAGCTTAAGTGGGGATCCGGGGAACATTCAGTACTTC	CASSLSGDPGNIQYF	TRBJ2-4	TRBV7-9	-	-
TGTGCCAGCAGCATCGGGACAGGGGTTCTCTACAATGAGCAGTTCTTC	CASSIGTGVLYNEQFF	TRBJ2-1	TRBV7-9	TRBD1	-
TGTGCCAGTAGTATGCGGTCCGTGGGAGCCGGGAATGAGCAGTTCTTC	CASSMRSVGAGNEQFF	TRBJ2-1	TRBV19	-	medium-sized
TGTGCCATCGCCAGCGGGAGCTCCTACGAGCAGTACTTC	CAIASGSSYEQYF	TRBJ2-7	TRBV10-3	TRBD2	-
TGCGCCAGCAGCCAAGTGGTTAGCGACTCCTACGAGCAGTACTTC	CASSQVVSDSYEQYF	TRBJ2-7	TRBV4-1	-	-
TGTGCCAGCAGCTTAGGACCAAACACAGATACGCAGTATTTT	CASSLGPNTDTQYF	TRBJ2-3	TRBV7-2	-	-
TGTGCCAGCAGCTCCCAAGAGACCCAGTACTTC	CASSSQETQYF	TRBJ2-5	TRBV7-9	-	-
TGCGCCAGCAGCCAAGGGACAGGGGATGAAAAACTGTTTTTT	CASSQGTGDEKLFF	TRBJ1-4	TRBV4-1	TRBD1	-
TGCGCCAGCAGCTTCCAAGAGACCCAGTACTTC	CASSFQETQYF	TRBJ2-5	TRBV5-1	-	few
TGTGCCAGCAGCTTAGGGTCAGGGGTGAACACCGGGGAGCTGTTTTTT	CASSLGSGVNTGELFF	TRBJ2-2	TRBV11-2	-	-
TGTGCTAGTGGGCGCACCAGAGACAGGGGGCTCAATCAGCCCCAGCATTTT	CASGRTRDRGLNQPQHF	TRBJ1-5	TRBV12-5	TRBD1	-
TGTGCCAGCAGCTCCCGGGACAGGGGGGAACGCGAGCAGTACTTC	CASSSRDRGEREQYF	TRBJ2-7	TRBV7-9	TRBD1	few
TGCGCCAGACCCCACGGCGGGAGGAGTGGGGAGACCCAGTACTTC	CARPHGGRSGETQYF	TRBJ2-5	TRBV4-1	TRBD2	-
TGTGCCAGCGCCGGGACAGCTAACTATGGCTACACCTTC	CASAGTANYGYTF	TRBJ1-2	TRBV28	TRBD1	-
TGTGCCTGGAGTGGCGGAGAGACCCAGTACTTC	CAWSGGETQYF	TRBJ2-5	TRBV30	-	few
TGTGCCAGTAGTATGGGCGGCCCCCCCTTCGAGCAGTACTTC	CASSMGGPPFEQYF	TRBJ2-7	TRBV19	-	-
TGTGCCAGCAGTCGGGACTACCCACAATTCAATGAGCAGTTCTTC	CASSRDYPQFNEQFF	TRBJ2-1	TRBV27	TRBD2	-
TGCAGTGCTAAGGGACCGATCGAGCAGTACTTC	CSAKGPIEQYF	TRBJ2-7	TRBV20-1	-	large
TGTGCTAGTGGGAGGGGGGCGGCATCTAGCCCCCAAGAGACCCAGTACTTC	CASGRGAASSPQETQYF	TRBJ2-5	TRBV12-5	-	few
TGTGCCAGCAGCTTGGGGACAGGGGAGGACGAGCAGTACTTC	CASSLGTGEDEQYF	TRBJ2-7	TRBV7-8	TRBD1	-
TGTGCCAGCAGCCCACTTCTTGGGGAGCAGTTCTTC	CASSPLLGEQFF	TRBJ2-1	TRBV9	-	-
TGTGCCAGCAGCTCCGTGTTGACTGAAGCTTTCTTT	CASSSVLTEAFF	TRBJ1-1	TRBV7-9	-	-
TGTGCCAGCAGCTTGGATGGGATGTCACCCCTCCACTTT	CASSLDGMSPLHF	TRBJ1-6	TRBV5-4	-	-
TGTGCCAGCAGCCCAGTTGGGGGCTATAGGTCCTATGAGCAGTACTTC	CASSPVGGYRSYEQYF	TRBJ2-7	TRBV14	-	-
TGTGCCAGCAGCCGTGAAGCTTTCTTT	CASSREAFF	TRBJ1-1	TRBV5-4	-	-
TGTGCCAGCAGTCCAGCGACAGGGCAGAGGGCCCAGTACTTC	CASSPATGQRAQYF	TRBJ2-5	TRBV7-6	TRBD1	-
TGTGCCAGCAGCAAAGAGGACGGGAGTATCCACGAGCAGTACTTC	CASSKEDGSIHEQYF	TRBJ2-7	TRBV21-1	-	-
TGTGCCAGCAGCGTAGAGCGTAGGAAGACGGAGCTGTTTTTT	CASSVERRKTELFF	TRBJ2-2	TRBV9	-	few